This T cell receptor (beta chain) was captured by sequencing in a study of cytomegalovirus exposure and HLA in healthy donors. Remarks on this clone: Its antigen is unknown.

The ends lost 1 base at V and 7 bases at J; junction bases unmatched: 10. Germline loops: CDR1 SQVTM, CDR2 ANQGSEA. This CDR3 spans 15 amino acids. General study findings and limits: Fewer N-insertions than the roughly 630-donor mean were reportedly shown by an Asian-associated ancestry cluster in a later analysis.

The PCR employed 60 Vbeta primers together with 13 Jbeta primers. Original processing notes: Counted up in a later analysis, unique TCR beta chains came to some 82 million, with around 10 million shared. Using immunoSEQ multiplex PCR, the repertoire was profiled, and TCRdb retains in-frame clones only, with some absent. The DNA was the basis for D and trimming; V, J and clone size are from that table. The sample has more than 100,000 clones; over 60% are singletons. This chain uses TRBV29-1 with TRBJ2-3; 8 bases map to TRBD2. This clonotype originated in a woman in her thirties or forties in good health and CMV-seropositive. Sample: PBMCs. CDR3 sequence reads: CSVEVAGGPTHTQYF. CDR3 nucleotide sequence: TGCAGCGTTGAAGTGGCGGGGGGTCCGACTCATACGCAGTATTTT.